Shown below are 18 T cell receptor beta chains from a single sample sequenced in a study of early T cells in non-severe SARS-CoV-2 infection. TCRdb independently ran MiXCR on the 5' RACE reads; one entry per CDR3 protein. The table includes 60,000 or so distinct CDR3 sequences, approximately 12% detected once. Sequenced: whole blood. The receptors derive from an adult who was a healthcare worker with PCR-confirmed SARS-CoV-2 infection or an uninfected control (not recorded which).

The chain joins TRBV7-9 to TRBJ1-1; D is unresolved. Trimming cost V 5 bases and J 1 base, with 8 bases left between them. This CDR3 is 13 amino acids long. CDR1 SEHNR and CDR2 FQNEAQ come from the germline V gene (reference sequence). CDR3 protein: CASSGFTNTEAFF. The CDR3 DNA reads as TGTGCCAGCAGCGGTTTCACGAACACTGAAGCTTTCTTT.

This clonotype was observed at least ten times. This chain uses TRBV12-3 or TRBV12-4 with TRBJ1-6; 7 bases match TRBD1. The V and J ends lost 6 bases and 10 bases, in that order; junction bases with no gene match: 6. This CDR3 comprises 13 residues. The chain's CDR3 is CASRGGGESPLHF. For the CDR3, the DNA is TGTGCCAGCAGAGGAGGGGGCGAATCACCCCTCCACTTT.

This clonotype was counted a single time. It may be a read error: a sequence one base away is much more abundant. V is TRBV29-1 and J is TRBJ2-5; the D gene is possibly TRBD1 (5 bases). This CDR3 has 12 amino acids. Germline lookup yields CDR1 SQVTM and CDR2 ANQGSEA. V lost 5 bases and J 1 base, leaving 8 bases between the germline ends. The CDR3 here is CSVKRGQETQYF. The CDR3 DNA sequence: TGCAGCGTTAAAAGGGGCCAAGAGACCCAGTACTTC.

This chain joins TRBV20-1 and TRBJ2-2; 7 bases fit TRBD1. This CDR3 comprises 16 residues. Trimming took 4 bases from V and 1 from J; bases not matched to a gene: 9. The germline V gene has CDR1 DFQATT and CDR2 SNEGSKA (reference sequence). CDR3 sequence: CSAIRQGPVNTGELFF. The CDR3, as DNA: TGCAGTGCTATCCGACAGGGCCCCGTGAACACCGGGGAGCTGTTTTTT.

The chain has TRBV10-1 and TRBJ2-1; weak D call: TRBD1 (6 bases). Germline CDR1 reads WNHNN; CDR2 reads SYGVQD (reference sequence). This CDR3 region has 13 residues. V shed 4 bases and J shed 4 bases, with 8 bases lying between them. CDR3 in DNA: TGCGCCAGCAGTGGGGACACATACAATGAGCAGTTCTTC. Its protein is CASSGDTYNEQFF.

This clonotype was observed many times. V and J are TRBV5-6 and TRBJ2-1, with 10 bases identical to TRBD2. The V gene's germline CDR1 is SGHDT and CDR2 YYEEEE. V was clipped by 0 bases and J by 2 bases; unmatched bases: 11. The CDR3 contains 19 residues. In DNA form, the CDR3 reads TGTGCCAGCAGCTTGGAAGGGGTCCTAGCGGGGGCAACCTACAATGAGCAGTTCTTC. It yields the protein CASSLEGVLAGATYNEQFF.

The table lists this clonotype with many counts. The V call is TRBV7-8, the J call TRBJ2-5; 16 bases match TRBD2. V shed 4 bases, J shed 5 bases, and the junction held 7 bases outside the gene matches. The CDR3 loop spans 17 amino acids. The germline CDR1 and CDR2 sequences are SGHVS and FQNEAQ. CDR3 in amino acids: CASSSGTSGGGVETQYF. The DNA for the CDR3 is TGTGCCAGCAGCTCCGGGACTAGCGGGGGGGGCGTTGAGACCCAGTACTTC.

A word on this clonotype: Since a much larger clone is just one base distant, this may be a read error. This chain uses TRBV11-2 with TRBJ2-7, with 13 bases fitting TRBD2. The J segment lost 4 bases and the V segment lost 3 bases, leaving 3 bases of the junction unmatched. CDR1 is SGHAT, CDR2 FQNNGV, per germline. The CDR3 has 15 residues. CDR3 nucleotides: TGTGCCAGCAGCTTCGGACTAGCGGGGGCATACGAGCAGTACTTC. It specifies CASSFGLAGAYEQYF.

This clonotype appeared many times. The J gene is TRBJ1-6, the V gene TRBV7-9; unclear D gene. The CDR3 totals 15 residues. V shed 1 base and J shed 9 bases, with 13 bases lying between them. Germline V lookup: CDR1 SEHNR, CDR2 FQNEAQ (reference sequence). The CDR3 sequence is CASSLGRERSSPLHF. The DNA of the CDR3 is TGTGCCAGCAGCTTAGGAAGGGAACGGAGTTCACCCCTCCACTTT.

This clonotype was observed many times. The chain couples TRBV5-6 to TRBJ2-3, with D maybe TRBD1 (6 bases). The V end lost 4 bases, the J end lost 0 bases, and 9 bases lay between the germline ends. CDR1 and CDR2 (germline): SGHDT, YYEEEE. The CDR3 spans 14 residues. The chain's CDR3 is CASSETGSTDTQYF. In DNA form, the CDR3 reads TGTGCCAGCAGCGAGACAGGTAGCACAGATACGCAGTATTTT.

This clonotype was picked up many times. The chain is built from TRBV7-2 and TRBJ2-1, with TRBD2 identical over 9 bases. Germline CDR1 reads SGHTA; CDR2 reads FQGNSA. J lost 15 bases, V lost 4 bases, and 7 bases had no gene match. CDR3 length equals 12 residues. DNA of the CDR3: TGTGCCAGCAGCTCGATAGCGGGAGCCCTGTTCTTC. Translation: CASSSIAGALFF.

This clonotype was seen at least ten times. The CDR3 nucleotides are TGTGCCACCCTCCGGGCCTCCTCCTACAATGAGCAGTTCTTC. This codes for CATLRASSYNEQFF. V usage is TRBV11-2 and J usage is TRBJ2-1; D gene uncertain. V lost 10 bases and J lost 0, with 13 bases in between. The CDR3 loop spans 14 amino acids. Germline V gene data show CDR1 as SGHAT and CDR2 as FQNNGV.

In its sample, this clonotype was seen many times. CDR3 coding DNA: TGTGCCAGCAGTTACTACCCCCGGGACAGGGTCGAGGGATCACCCCTCCACTTT. Protein: CASSYYPRDRVEGSPLHF. The V and J genes are TRBV6-5 and TRBJ1-6; TRBD1 agrees at 9 bases. The trim removed 1 base at V and 10 bases at J, leaving 14 bases unmatched. CDR1 and CDR2 from the germline V gene are MNHEY and SVGAGI. There are 18 residues in the CDR3.

This clonotype was seen many times. V gene TRBV5-1 combines with J gene TRBJ2-7; D not resolved. Trimming removed 1 base at V and 2 bases at J, with 4 bases between. Germline V gene data show CDR1 as SGHRS and CDR2 as YFSETQ. The CDR3 totals 12 residues. The CDR3 sequence: CASSLTTYEQYF. The CDR3 nucleotides read TGCGCCAGCAGCTTGACAACCTACGAGCAGTACTTC.

On this clonotype itself: The junction differs from germline at one of its ends, possibly a read error. This chain joins TRBV7-7 and TRBJ2-5; 10 bases are shared with TRBD1. The CDR3 runs 14 residues. Germline loops: CDR1 SSHAT, CDR2 FNYEAQ (reference sequence). CDR3 protein: CASSLETGGKSQYF. CDR3 in DNA: TGTGCTAGCAGCTTAGAGACAGGGGGCAAGTCCCAGTACTTC.

Many counts were recorded for this clonotype. The chain has TRBV29-1 and TRBJ1-1; tentative D call: TRBD1 (5 bases). The V end lost 7 bases, the J end lost 10 bases, and 16 bases lay between the germline ends. The CDR3 covers 11 residues. The germline CDR1 and CDR2 sequences are SQVTM and ANQGSEA. CDR3 nucleotide sequence: TGCAGCGCCAATCCAGGGCCGTCAGCTTTCTTT. It translates to CSANPGPSAFF.

The chain has TRBV7-9 and TRBJ2-3; D not certain. The germline gives CDR1 SEHNR, CDR2 FQNEAQ (reference sequence). Trimming pared 6 bases from V and 0 bases from J, leaving 7 bases between. The CDR3 consists of 13 residues. This CDR3 is CASRPASTDTQYF. DNA for the CDR3: TGTGCCAGCAGACCTGCGAGCACAGATACGCAGTATTTT.

This clonotype showed up many times. The chain carries TRBV25-1 and TRBJ2-1; D possibly matches TRBD1 or TRBD2 (5 bases each). CDR1 and CDR2 (germline): MGHDK, SYGVNS. This CDR3 is built from 11 residues. Between the trimmed V and J ends, which lost 11 bases and 6 bases, there was a span of 11 bases. Written as DNA, the CDR3 is TGTGCCTGCCAGGGACCCAATGAGCAGTTCTTC. Its translation is CACQGPNEQFF.